This passage covers 13 T cell receptor beta chains from one sample sequenced in a study of T cell repertoires in cytomegalovirus infection. MiXCR, applied by TCRdb to the reads, yields one record per CDR3 protein. The data contain approximately 300,000 distinct CDR3 sequences, approximately 32% of them singletons. These receptors have no known antigen. This sample comprised cultured PBMCs, obtained from culture after CMV antigen stimulation. These receptors all come from a human donor in good health (CMV status not recorded). Some clones in this sample may be carry-over from other donors' samples.

This clonotype was observed many times. The CDR3 DNA is TGTGCCAGCAGTTTATGGCTGGGCACAGATACGCAGTATTTT. Amino acids: CASSLWLGTDTQYF. The J gene is TRBJ2-3, the V gene TRBV12-3 or TRBV12-4, with D uncertain. The CDR3 is made up of 14 amino acids. Deletions cut 2 bases from V and 1 base from J, with 7 bases between.

The chain recombines TRBV3-1 with TRBJ1-1; TRBD1 matches at 7 bases. The CDR3 runs to 15 residues. Germline trimming cut 3 bases from V and 10 bases from J; bases unmatched to any gene: 14. Per germline, CDR1 LGHDT and CDR2 YNNKEL (reference sequence). The CDR3 protein is CASSHYDRERFRAFF. The CDR3 DNA reads as TGTGCCAGCAGCCATTACGACAGGGAGCGTTTTAGAGCTTTCTTT.

The V call is TRBV6-6, the J call TRBJ2-1; possibly TRBD2 for D (6 bases). Trimming removed 7 bases from V and 6 bases from J, with 16 bases in between. Germline-derived CDR1 and CDR2 are MNHNY and SVGAGI (reference sequence). This CDR3 is built from 14 residues. As DNA, the CDR3 is TGTGCCAGCATGGCGGAGGGTAATCCCAATGAGCAGTTCTTC. Translating gives CASMAEGNPNEQFF.

The table lists this clonotype with many counts. The chain employs TRBV6-1 and TRBJ2-7, with a weak D call TRBD1 (5 bases). The V end was cut by 2 bases, the J end by 3 bases, with 11 bases between. Germline V gene lookup returns CDR1 MNHNS and CDR2 SASEGT. CDR3 size: 14 residues. The CDR3: CASSEQRGVYEQYF. CDR3 sequence (DNA): TGTGCCAGCAGTGAACAAAGGGGCGTCTACGAGCAGTACTTC.

This rearrangement joins TRBV19 to TRBJ1-5; D is ambiguous. This CDR3 has 15 amino acids. Germline lookup yields CDR1 LNHDA and CDR2 SQIVND (reference sequence). The V end lost 1 base, the J end lost 4 bases, and 11 bases lay between the germline ends. The CDR3 loop is CASSIGNSPNQPQHF. For the CDR3, the DNA is TGTGCCAGTAGTATAGGGAACAGCCCAAATCAGCCCCAGCATTTT. Full variable domain (rest looked up from reference TRBV19 and TRBJ1-5): DGGITQSPKYLFRKEGQNVTLSCEQNLNHDAMYWYRQDPGQGLRLIYYSQIVNDFQKGDIAEGYSVSREKKESFPLTVTSAQKNPTAFYLCASSIGNSPNQPQHFGDGTRLSIL.

In this sample, this clonotype turned up a few times. This rearrangement joins TRBV28 to TRBJ1-5; unclear D gene. Trimming stripped 3 bases from V and 7 bases from J, with 10 bases between. The CDR3 consists of 13 residues. Germline V gene data show CDR1 as MDHEN and CDR2 as SYDVKM. The CDR3 bases are TGTGCCAGCAGTTTCTTAGGGAAGCAGCCCCAGCATTTT. Translating gives CASSFLGKQPQHF.

This chain connects TRBV7-6 to TRBJ1-3, with D unresolved. The germline CDR1 and CDR2 sequences are SGHVS and FNYEAQ. V was pared by 4 bases and J by 3 bases, with 16 bases between. The CDR3 has 16 residues. CDR3 coding DNA: TGTGCCAGCAGCTCCAACCCCCCCGGGATTGGAAACACCATATATTTT. Its translation: CASSSNPPGIGNTIYF.

Ten or more counts support this clonotype. The V and J genes are TRBV18 and TRBJ1-2; D not certain. This CDR3 has 13 residues. The germline CDR1 and CDR2 sequences are KGHSH and LQKENI. The germline V and J ends were trimmed by 3 bases and 5 bases, with 10 bases remaining between them. CDR3 in amino acids: CASSPGQSYGYTF. In nucleotides, the CDR3 is TGTGCCAGCTCACCTGGGCAGAGTTATGGCTACACCTTC.

The chain joins TRBV12-3 or TRBV12-4 to TRBJ1-1; D gene ambiguous. This CDR3 has 15 residues. V was trimmed by 1 base and J by 0 bases, leaving 9 bases between them. CDR3 in DNA: TGTGCCAGCAGTTTAGGAGGATCCCTGAACACTGAAGCTTTCTTT. This codes for CASSLGGSLNTEAFF.

This clonotype has more than one count but fewer than ten. This chain links TRBV7-2 with TRBJ2-2, with D possibly being TRBD2 (6 bases). Deletions cut 0 bases from V and 5 bases from J, with 10 bases between. The length of the CDR3 is 15 residues. From germline, CDR1 is SGHTA and CDR2 FQGNSA. CDR3 nucleotides: TGTGCCAGCAGCTTAGCGCTCAGCGGGACCGGGGAGCTGTTTTTT. Translated: CASSLALSGTGELFF.

V usage is TRBV7-9 and J usage is TRBJ2-4; D possibly corresponds to TRBD1 (6 bases). V was trimmed by 4 bases and J by 7 bases, leaving 11 bases between them. The CDR3 totals 13 residues. CDR1 SEHNR and CDR2 FQNEAQ come from the germline V gene (reference sequence). In nucleotides, the CDR3 is TGTGCCAGCAGCTCCCAGGGGTGGAACATTCAGTACTTC. Translated: CASSSQGWNIQYF.

The genes are TRBV7-9 and TRBJ1-2; maybe TRBD1 (5 bases). V gave up 3 bases and J gave up 4 bases, with 12 bases separating them. The V gene's germline CDR1 is SEHNR and CDR2 FQNEAQ (reference sequence). The CDR3 is 14 amino acids. CDR3 coding DNA: TGTGCCAGCAGCTTGACAGCCTCTGTCTATGGCTACACCTTC. Translation gives CASSLTASVYGYTF.

The chain couples TRBV7-3 to TRBJ2-1; TRBD2 is a possible D gene (6 bases). The CDR3 is 17 amino acids. V was cut by 1 base and J by 9 bases, with 22 bases left in between. Germline assignment: CDR1 SGHTA and CDR2 FQGTGA. Written as DNA, the CDR3 is TGTGCCAGCAGCTTAAAATTTGAAGGAGGGGATAAGAGTGAGCAGTTCTTC. It is translated as CASSLKFEGGDKSEQFF. The full variable domain, in which reference TRBV7-3 and TRBJ2-1 provide the parts outside the CDR3, is GAGVSQTPSNKVTEKGKYVELRCDPISGHTALYWYRQSLGQGPEFLIYFQGTGAADDSGLPNDRFFAVRPEGSVSTLKIQRTERGDSAVYLCASSLKFEGGDKSEQFFGPGTRLTVL.